This T cell receptor beta chain derives from a study of T-cell reconstitution after alpha-beta-depleted transplantation in children. Whole-study findings and limits: Once a year had passed after transplant, T-cell counts and diversity came mostly from newly produced T cells. Some patients' high day-60 TCRbeta diversity was traced to surviving recipient T cells and thymic progenitors. The study reportedly traced alpha-beta T cells about two months after transplant to several hundred expanded graft clones.

In the case of this clonotype: No antigen is known for it.

The TCRbeta library was prepared with unique molecular identifiers. TCRdb fed the PCR reads into MiXCR, producing one record per CDR3 protein. The sample records about a million distinct CDR3 sequences, roughly 29% being singletons. The CDR3 consists of 13 residues. Germline lookup yields CDR1 SQVTM and CDR2 ANQGSEA. V was clipped by 7 bases and J by 1 base, with 13 bases between them. V usage is TRBV29-1 and J usage is TRBJ1-1; tentative D call: TRBD1 (5 bases). This TCR derives from a boy under three years old who had a stem cell transplant for SCID, so the T cells may come from the graft donor. Source: PBMCs, mostly from graft donor cells, taken 360 days after TCRalphabeta/CD19-depleted stem cell transplant. CDR3 nucleotides: TGCAGCGCTGTGTGGGGCCCGAACACTGAAGCTTTCTTT. Translation: CSAVWGPNTEAFF.